These 18 T cell receptor beta chains were all obtained from the same sample, sequenced in a study of PD-1 blockade in classical Hodgkin lymphoma. Relapses following autologous stem cell transplantation were seen in all patients, with brentuximab vedotin exposure varying. Here immunoSEQ multiplex PCR was the method, and the copy in TCRdb shows in-frame clones only, minus some. This sample has 60,000 to 65,000 clones, with approximately 89% found just once. Material: peripheral blood mononuclear cells (PBMCs), obtained at baseline. The receptors were sampled from a human donor with classical Hodgkin lymphoma.

This chain joins TRBV19 and TRBJ1-4; D is unresolved. Trimming stripped 6 bases from V and 8 bases from J, with 7 bases between. This CDR3 region has 11 residues. Germline CDR1 LNHDA, CDR2 SQIVND (reference sequence). DNA of the CDR3: TGTGCCAGTAGCCCCGGCGAAAAACTGTTTTTT. This translates into CASSPGEKLFF.

V gene TRBV5-6 combines with J gene TRBJ1-2; TRBD1 is a possible D gene (6 bases). CDR1 SGHDT and CDR2 YYEEEE come from the germline V gene. This CDR3 comprises 13 residues. Trimming removed 4 bases from V and 4 bases from J, with 11 bases in between. Here the CDR3 reads CASSLLGGYGYTF. CDR3 bases: TGTGCCAGCAGCCTGCTAGGGGGCTATGGCTACACCTTC. Using reference TRBV5-6 and TRBJ1-2 for the parts outside the CDR3, the full variable domain is DAGVTQSPTHLIKTRGQQVTLRCSPKSGHDTVSWYQQALGQGPQFIFQYYEEEERQRGNFPDRFSGHQFPNYSSELNVNALLLGDSALYLCASSLLGGYGYTFGSGTRLTVV.

The chain uses TRBV7-9 and TRBJ2-3; D is ambiguous. This CDR3 is 16 amino acids long. V lost 1 base to trimming and J lost 4 bases, with 15 bases between them. Looked up from germline, CDR1 is SEHNR and CDR2 is FQNEAQ (reference sequence). CDR3 nucleotide sequence: TGTGCCAGCAGCTTAGTGGGAAGTCTTGCGGCAGATACGCAGTATTTT. Its protein product is CASSLVGSLAADTQYF.

The chain recombines TRBV13 with TRBJ2-5; TRBD2 matches at 10 bases. Germline V CDR1 and CDR2: PRHDT, FYEKMQ (reference sequence). This CDR3 contains 16 residues. V shed 5 bases and J 1 base; nucleotides not matched to a gene: 7. The CDR3 DNA is TGTGCCAGCAGCCCAGGACTAGCGGAACCCCAAGAGACCCAGTACTTC. Translated, it gives CASSPGLAEPQETQYF.

The chain links TRBV6-5 to TRBJ1-1, with D possibly being TRBD1 (6 bases). V lost 0 bases to trimming and J lost 2 bases, with 10 bases between them. The CDR3 loop spans 15 amino acids. The germline V gene encodes CDR1 MNHEY and CDR2 SVGAGI. The CDR3 here is CASSYSAGANTEAFF. CDR3 nucleotide sequence: TGTGCCAGCAGTTACTCAGCGGGGGCCAACACTGAAGCTTTCTTT.

This rearrangement joins TRBV27 to TRBJ2-3; TRBD2 is a possible D gene (5 bases). The CDR3 covers 18 residues. Trimming took off 6 bases at V and 4 bases at J, with 26 bases between the two ends. In germline, CDR1 is MNHEY, CDR2 SMNVEV (reference sequence). The CDR3 region is CASRVLLATAGPPDTQYF. CDR3 coding DNA: TGTGCCAGCAGGGTTCTCCTAGCTACGGCAGGCCCCCCAGATACGCAGTATTTT.

The chain joins TRBV9 to TRBJ2-5; no reliable D call. The germline V gene has CDR1 SGDLS and CDR2 YYNGEE. Trimming cost V 2 bases and J 5 bases, with 10 bases left between them. This CDR3 has 13 amino acids. The CDR3 reads CASSVSGLETQYF. CDR3 coding DNA: TGTGCCAGCAGCGTTTCCGGTTTGGAGACCCAGTACTTC.

V and J are TRBV30 and TRBJ2-7; D is possibly TRBD1 (6 bases). CDR3 length equals 14 residues. In germline, CDR1 is GTSNPN, CDR2 SVGIG (reference sequence). The ends were cut back, 6 bases at V and 4 bases at J, with 19 bases in the middle. The CDR3 here is CACHPGQNDYEQYF. The CDR3 DNA is TGTGCCTGTCACCCGGGACAAAACGATTACGAGCAGTACTTC.

The chain combines TRBV19 with TRBJ1-6; TRBD1 matches 10 bases. J was trimmed by 8 bases and V by 5 bases; bases with no gene match: 9. The CDR3 sequence is 16 residues long. Per germline, CDR1 LNHDA and CDR2 SQIVND (reference sequence). As DNA, the CDR3 is TGTGCCAGTAGTGCCCGGGACAGGGGAATGGATTCACCCCTCCACTTT. The encoded protein is CASSARDRGMDSPLHF.

A single count supports this clone. V gene TRBV6-1 combines with J gene TRBJ1-5; no clear D gene. CDR1 MNHNS and CDR2 SASEGT come from the germline V gene. The CDR3 runs to 15 residues. V was shortened by 7 bases and J by 1 base, with 14 bases between the two germline ends. CDR3: CASNLDLGSNQPQHF. CDR3 nucleotides: TGTGCCAGCAATTTGGACCTGGGGAGCAATCAGCCCCAGCATTTT.

This clone showed up just once. The genes are TRBV30 and TRBJ1-1; D remains unclear. CDR3 size: 11 residues. Germline CDR1 is GTSNPN and CDR2 is SVGIG (reference sequence). Between the trimmed V and J ends, which lost 1 base and 7 bases, there was a span of 7 bases. The CDR3 region is CAWSGSDEAFF. In DNA form, the CDR3 reads TGTGCCTGGAGTGGGTCGGATGAAGCTTTCTTT.

J is TRBJ2-1 and V is TRBV10-1; TRBD2 agrees at 8 bases. Germline CDR1 and CDR2: WNHNN and SYGVQD (reference sequence). This CDR3 is built from 17 residues. V trimming: 7 bases; J trimming: 0 bases; junction bases outside the gene matches: 11. CDR3 nucleotides: TGCGCCAGCATCCAGCGGGGGCTTCTTAGCTCCTACAATGAGCAGTTCTTC. Amino acid sequence: CASIQRGLLSSYNEQFF.

By frequency in the sample, this clone is large (0.1 to 1%). This chain uses TRBV19 with TRBJ2-3; 8 nucleotides match TRBD1. Germline CDR1 reads LNHDA; CDR2 reads SQIVND (reference sequence). The trim removed 11 bases at V and 1 base at J, leaving 8 bases unmatched. The CDR3 has 14 amino acids. CDR3: CASHSGQGTDTQYF. The DNA for the CDR3 is TGTGCCTCCCACTCGGGACAGGGCACAGATACGCAGTATTTT.

The chain is built from TRBV14 and TRBJ2-1, with TRBD1 identical over 7 bases. The CDR3 consists of 16 residues. Germline V lookup: CDR1 SGHDN, CDR2 FVKESK. The trim removed 0 bases at V and 4 bases at J, leaving 6 bases unmatched. Here the CDR3 reads CASSQDDRAFYNEQFF. In nucleotides, the CDR3 is TGTGCCAGCAGCCAAGATGACAGGGCATTTTACAATGAGCAGTTCTTC.

The CDR3 region has the DNA TGTGCCAGCAGTCCACACTCCAATCCAGGGGCGGGCTATGGCTACACCTTC. Translated, it gives CASSPHSNPGAGYGYTF. This chain links TRBV27 with TRBJ1-2; tentatively, D is TRBD1 (6 bases). Germline values: CDR1 MNHEY, CDR2 SMNVEV (reference sequence). The CDR3 covers 17 residues. V lost 5 bases and J 4 bases, leaving 23 bases between the germline ends.

The chain recombines TRBV28 with TRBJ2-5, with 10 positions matching TRBD2. This CDR3 is built from 16 residues. The germline gives CDR1 MDHEN, CDR2 SYDVKM. V shed 6 bases, J shed 5 bases, and the junction held 12 bases outside the gene matches. CDR3 nucleotides: TGTGCCAGCAGCTTGGAAGAGCGGGGGGGCCGTGAGACCCAGTACTTC. Its translation is CASSLEERGGRETQYF.

V is TRBV29-1 and J is TRBJ2-3; TRBD2 matches at 11 bases. The CDR3 has 15 residues. Germline CDR1 SQVTM, CDR2 ANQGSEA. V gave up 2 bases and J gave up 6 bases; unmatched junction bases: 7. The CDR3 sequence is CSVEPPSGGPDTQYF. CDR3 DNA: TGCAGCGTTGAACCCCCTAGCGGGGGGCCCGATACGCAGTATTTT.

The chain carries TRBV19 and TRBJ1-1; D remains unclear. With 9 bases removed from V and 5 bases from J, the gap between germline ends came to 19 bases. Germline assignment: CDR1 LNHDA and CDR2 SQIVND (reference sequence). The CDR3 has 14 amino acids. This chain's CDR3 is CASVAREGKTEAFF. The CDR3 DNA follows: TGTGCCAGCGTTGCGAGGGAGGGAAAAACTGAAGCTTTCTTT.